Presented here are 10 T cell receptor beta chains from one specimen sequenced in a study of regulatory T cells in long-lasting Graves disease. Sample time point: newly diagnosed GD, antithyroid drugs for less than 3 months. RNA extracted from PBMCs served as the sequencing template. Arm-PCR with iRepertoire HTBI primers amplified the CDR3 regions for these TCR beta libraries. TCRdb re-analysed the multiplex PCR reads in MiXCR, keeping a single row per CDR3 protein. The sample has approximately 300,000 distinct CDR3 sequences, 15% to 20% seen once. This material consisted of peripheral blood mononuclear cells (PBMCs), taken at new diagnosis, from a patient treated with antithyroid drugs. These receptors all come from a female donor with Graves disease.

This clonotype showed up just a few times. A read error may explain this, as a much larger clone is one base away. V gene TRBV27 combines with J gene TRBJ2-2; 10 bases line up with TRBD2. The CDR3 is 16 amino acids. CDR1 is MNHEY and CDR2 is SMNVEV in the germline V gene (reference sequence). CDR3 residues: CASSFGLAEVTGGLFF. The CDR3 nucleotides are TGTGCCAGCAGTTTTGGACTAGCGGAGGTGACCGGGGGGCTGTTTTTT.

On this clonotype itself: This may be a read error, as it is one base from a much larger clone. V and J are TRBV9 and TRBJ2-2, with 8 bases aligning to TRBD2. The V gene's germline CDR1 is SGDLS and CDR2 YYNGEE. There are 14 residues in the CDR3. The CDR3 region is CAISAGGQPGELFF. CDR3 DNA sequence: TGTGCCATCAGCGCGGGGGGACAACCCGGGGAGCTGTTTTTT. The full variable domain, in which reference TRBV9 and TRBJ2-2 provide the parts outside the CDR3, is DSGVTQTPKHLITATGQRVTLRCSPRSGDLSVYWYQQSLDQGLQFLIQYYNGEERAKGNILERFSAQQFPDLHSELNLSSLELGDSALYFCAISAGGQPGELFFGEGSRLTVL.

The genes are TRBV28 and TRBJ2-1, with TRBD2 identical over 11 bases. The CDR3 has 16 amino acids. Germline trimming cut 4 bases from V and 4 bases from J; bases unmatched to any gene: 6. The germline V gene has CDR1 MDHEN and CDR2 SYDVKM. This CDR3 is CASSSTSGSAYNEQFF. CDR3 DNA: TGTGCCAGCAGTTCCACTAGCGGGAGCGCATACAATGAGCAGTTCTTC.

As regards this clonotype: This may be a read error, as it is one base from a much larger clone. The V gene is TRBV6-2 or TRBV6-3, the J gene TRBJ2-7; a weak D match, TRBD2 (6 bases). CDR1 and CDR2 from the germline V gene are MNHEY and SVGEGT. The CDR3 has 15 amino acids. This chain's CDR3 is CANSYGGTLAYEQYF. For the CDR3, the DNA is TGTGCCAACAGTTACGGAGGGACCCTAGCCTACGAGCAGTACTTC.

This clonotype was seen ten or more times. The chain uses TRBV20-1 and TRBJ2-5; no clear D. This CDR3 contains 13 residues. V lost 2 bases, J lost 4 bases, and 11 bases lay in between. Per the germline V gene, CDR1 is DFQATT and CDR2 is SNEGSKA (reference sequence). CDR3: CSARRQARETQYF. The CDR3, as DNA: TGCAGTGCTAGAAGGCAGGCTCGAGAGACCCAGTACTTC.

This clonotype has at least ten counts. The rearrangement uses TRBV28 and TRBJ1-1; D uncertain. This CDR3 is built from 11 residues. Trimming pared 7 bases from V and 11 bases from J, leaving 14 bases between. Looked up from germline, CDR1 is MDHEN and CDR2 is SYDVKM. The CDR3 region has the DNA TGTGCCAGCATTACTCGTGGGCGGGCTTTCTTT. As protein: CASITRGRAFF. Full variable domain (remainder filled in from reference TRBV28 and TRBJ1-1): DVKVTQSSRYLVKRTGEKVFLECVQDMDHENMFWYRQDPGLGLRLIYFSYDVKMKEKGDIPEGYSVSREKKERFSLILESASTNQTSMYLCASITRGRAFFGQGTRLTVV.

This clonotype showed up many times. Here the CDR3 reads CASSAGPFSYNEQFF. The CDR3, as DNA: TGTGCCAGCAGTGCGGGCCCCTTCTCCTACAATGAGCAGTTCTTC. The chain joins TRBV9 to TRBJ2-1; a possible D gene is TRBD2 (5 bases). Trimming pared 5 bases from V and 0 bases from J, leaving 12 bases between. Germline lookup yields CDR1 SGDLS and CDR2 YYNGEE. This CDR3 spans 15 amino acids.

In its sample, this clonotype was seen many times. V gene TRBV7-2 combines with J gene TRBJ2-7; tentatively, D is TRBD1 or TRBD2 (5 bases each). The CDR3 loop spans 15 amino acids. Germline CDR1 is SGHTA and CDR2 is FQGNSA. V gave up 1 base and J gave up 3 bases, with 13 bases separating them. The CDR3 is CASSLGVGGDYEQYF. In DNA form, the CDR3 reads TGTGCCAGCAGCTTAGGGGTTGGGGGAGACTACGAGCAGTACTTC. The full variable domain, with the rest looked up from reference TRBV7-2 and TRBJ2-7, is GAGVSQSPSNKVTEKGKDVELRCDPISGHTALYWYRQSLGQGLEFLIYFQGNSAPDKSGLPSDRFSAERTGGSVSTLTIQRTQQEDSAVYLCASSLGVGGDYEQYFGPGTRLTVT.

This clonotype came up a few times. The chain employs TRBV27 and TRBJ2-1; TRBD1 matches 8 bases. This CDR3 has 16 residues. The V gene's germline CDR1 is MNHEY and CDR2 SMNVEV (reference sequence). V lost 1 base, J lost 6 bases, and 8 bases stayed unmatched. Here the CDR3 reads CASSLFGQGYVNEQFF. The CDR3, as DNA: TGTGCCAGCAGTTTATTTGGACAGGGTTATGTCAATGAGCAGTTCTTC.

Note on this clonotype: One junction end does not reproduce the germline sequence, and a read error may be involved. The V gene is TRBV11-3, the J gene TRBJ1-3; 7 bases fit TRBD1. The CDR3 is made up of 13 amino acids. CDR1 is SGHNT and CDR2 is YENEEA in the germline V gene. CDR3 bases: TGTGCCCGCAGCCTGGGACAGGGAAACACCATATATTTT. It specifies CARSLGQGNTIYF. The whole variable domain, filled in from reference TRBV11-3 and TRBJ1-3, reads EAGVVQSPRYKIIEKKQPVAFWCNPISGHNTLYWYLQNLGQGPELLIRYENEEAVDDSQLPKDRFSAERLKGVDSTLKIQPAELGDSAVYLCARSLGQGNTIYFGEGSWLTVV.